Below, 12 T cell receptor beta chains from the same sample are listed, as sequenced in a study of CD8 T cells in Susac syndrome (dated by TCRdb to between 2018 and 2021). The library was made by the immunoSEQ multiplex PCR assay. RNA was extracted using the RNeasy kit, and roughly 0.5 to 1 ug of the RNA was reverse transcribed with random hexamers. In TCRdb, the public reads were trimmed at Q25 with fastp and aligned with MiXCR, with productive beta chains retained. Merged by CDR3 protein, the rows form single entries marked with the most common genes and DNA. This sample lists roughly 150,000 distinct CDR3 sequences; over 85% were detected once. The leading ten clones occupy 0.2% to 0.25% of the sample. Material: CD8+ T cells from PBMCs. The receptor source for this set is a human donor with multiple sclerosis.

The CDR3 sequence is CASSLSPEKLFF. The CDR3 DNA follows: TGTGCCAGCAGCTTATCGCCCGAAAAACTGTTTTTT. The J gene is TRBJ1-4, the V gene TRBV7-9; no reliable D call. The V end was cut by 2 bases, the J end by 8 bases, with 6 bases between. This CDR3 is built from 12 residues. The germline CDR1 and CDR2 sequences are SEHNR and FQNEAQ (reference sequence).

The chain recombines TRBV11-1 with TRBJ2-3; a possible D gene is TRBD1 (6 bases). The CDR3 runs to 18 residues. V was cut by 0 bases and J by 8 bases, with 24 bases left in between. Germline CDR1 is SGHAT and CDR2 is FQDESV (reference sequence). In DNA form, the CDR3 reads TGTGCCAGCAGCTTAGCTCCCCGGGCCGTTGGTGGACAGATTACGCAGTATTTT. Its protein is CASSLAPRAVGGQITQYF. The entire variable domain, with the rest obtained from reference TRBV11-1 and TRBJ2-3, is as follows: EAEVAQSPRYKITEKSQAVAFWCDPISGHATLYWYRQILGQGPELLVQFQDESVVDDSQLPKDRFSAERLKGVDSTLKIQPAELGDSAMYLCASSLAPRAVGGQITQYFGPGTRLTVL.

The table lists this clonotype with a count of one. The chain has TRBV30 and TRBJ2-7; D is unclear. The germline V and J ends were trimmed by 0 bases and 2 bases, with 2 bases remaining between them. CDR3 length: 11 residues. CDR1 is GTSNPN and CDR2 is SVGIG in the germline V gene (reference sequence). CDR3 protein: CAWSVAYEQYF. In DNA, the CDR3 is TGTGCCTGGAGTGTAGCCTACGAGCAGTACTTC.

The gene calls are TRBV6-6 and TRBJ1-1; D uncertain. The length of the CDR3 is 11 residues. CDR1 is MNHNY, CDR2 SVGAGI, per germline (reference sequence). V was pared by 5 bases and J by 6 bases, with 7 bases between. CDR3 sequence (DNA): TGTGCCAGCAGTCCCGGGGCTGAAGCTTTCTTT. This gives the protein CASSPGAEAFF.

V gene TRBV10-3 combines with J gene TRBJ2-5; D may correspond to TRBD1 or TRBD2 (5 bases each). Trimming cost V 5 bases and J 4 bases, with 14 bases left between them. The CDR3 totals 14 residues. Per germline, CDR1 ENHRY and CDR2 SYGVKD. CDR3 nucleotides: TGTGCCATCAGTATCCGGGTAGGGACAGAGACCCAGTACTTC. Amino acids: CAISIRVGTETQYF.

The gene calls are TRBV20-1 and TRBJ2-3; 9 bases align to TRBD2. V was clipped by 5 bases and J by 7 bases; unmatched bases: 13. The CDR3 loop spans 15 amino acids. The germline CDR1 and CDR2 sequences are DFQATT and SNEGSKA (reference sequence). CDR3 sequence: CSAETIAGAVNTQYF. Here the CDR3 DNA reads TGCAGTGCTGAAACTATAGCGGGGGCGGTGAATACGCAGTATTTT.

The CDR3 here is CASSQWFQGTQETQYF. DNA for the CDR3: TGTGCCAGCAGCCAATGGTTCCAGGGGACCCAAGAGACCCAGTACTTC. The genes are TRBV3-1 and TRBJ2-5, with D perhaps matching TRBD1 (6 bases). Per germline, CDR1 LGHDT and CDR2 YNNKEL (reference sequence). V was clipped by 2 bases and J by 1 base, with 14 bases between them. This CDR3 comprises 16 residues.

This clonotype has more than one count but fewer than ten. The chain combines TRBV7-3 with TRBJ2-3, with 12 bases matching TRBD2. CDR3 size: 15 residues. Germline V gene data show CDR1 as SGHTA and CDR2 as FQGTGA. J was trimmed by 2 bases and V by 4 bases; bases with no gene match: 1. In nucleotides, the CDR3 is TGTGCCAGCAGCTCTAGCGGGGGGGCCACAGATACGCAGTATTTT. Translation gives CASSSSGGATDTQYF. Full variable domain (outside the CDR3, taken from reference TRBV7-3 and TRBJ2-3): GAGVSQTPSNKVTEKGKYVELRCDPISGHTALYWYRQSLGQGPEFLIYFQGTGAADDSGLPNDRFFAVRPEGSVSTLKIQRTERGDSAVYLCASSSSGGATDTQYFGPGTRLTVL.

The chain is built from TRBV7-8 and TRBJ2-1; D might be TRBD2 (6 bases). Germline CDR1 and CDR2: SGHVS and FQNEAQ. The CDR3 runs 16 residues. Trimming took off 0 bases at V and 0 bases at J, with 9 bases between the two ends. Here the CDR3 reads CASSLAFGSSYNEQFF. CDR3 nucleotides: TGTGCCAGCAGCTTAGCTTTCGGGAGCTCCTACAATGAGCAGTTCTTC.

The chain has TRBV4-1 and TRBJ2-2, with D maybe TRBD2 (5 bases). Germline loops: CDR1 MGHRA, CDR2 YSYEKL. The CDR3 totals 13 residues. Trimming pared 6 bases from V and 6 bases from J, leaving 11 bases between. CDR3 nucleotide sequence: TGCGCCAGCAGACCTGCGGGTGCCGGGGAGCTGTTTTTT. The encoded protein is CASRPAGAGELFF.

The chain is built from TRBV18 and TRBJ2-5, with D tentatively TRBD2 (6 bases). Germline V gene data show CDR1 as KGHSH and CDR2 as LQKENI. Trimming stripped 3 bases from V and 3 bases from J, with 8 bases between. The CDR3 totals 13 residues. The CDR3 loop reads CASSPWGEETQYF. The CDR3 DNA reads as TGTGCCAGCTCACCCTGGGGGGAAGAGACCCAGTACTTC.

The gene calls are TRBV3-1 and TRBJ1-1; D is undetermined. Between the trimmed V and J ends, which lost 1 base and 0 bases, there was a span of 3 bases. The CDR3 length is 13 residues. CDR1 is LGHDT, CDR2 YNNKEL, per germline (reference sequence). CDR3 in DNA: TGTGCCAGCAGCCAAGTCATGAACACTGAAGCTTTCTTT. This translates into CASSQVMNTEAFF.